The clone carrying this TCR beta chain was detected a few times. Its antigen remains unidentified. The CDR3 contains 15 residues. Trimming cost V 2 bases and J 1 base, with 9 bases left between them. From germline, CDR1 is KGHSH and CDR2 LQKENI. Semi-nested PCR with Nested Universal Primer A followed constant-region reverse priming of full-length variable regions. From the 5' RACE reads, TCRdb called clonotypes with MiXCR, one entry per CDR3 protein. The table records 62,000 or so distinct CDR3 sequences, roughly 28% of them present only once. Study-level points and caveats: The TCR gene usage of tumor memory CD4+ T cells clustered together with blood and lymph node memory CD4+ cells and with lymph node naive CD4+ cells. Tumor-infiltrating Treg TCR alpha and beta sequences overlapped most with tumor naive CD4+ T cells, then blood naive.

Tregs were sorted as CD4+CD25+CD127-/low cells. V gene TRBV18 combines with J gene TRBJ1-5; D gene unclear. Sequencing used tumor-infiltrating Tregs sorted from the breast tumor. The sequence was obtained from a female donor with breast cancer. The CDR3 DNA reads as TGTGCCAGCTCACCATCGACGGGGAGCAATCAGCCCCAGCATTTT. Its protein is CASSPSTGSNQPQHF.